This section outlines one T cell receptor beta chain sequence together with its context. Its binding antigen is unknown. The sample holds no much larger clone one base away, and base qualities are not on file. The cohort was made up of about 610 healthy bone marrow donors. At the time of sampling, all cohort members were nominally healthy, though unrecorded immune exposures were likely present. The donor tested CMV seropositive and was one of the 289 seropositive cohort members. Each donor provided a peripheral blood sample, and peripheral blood mononuclear cells were used for TCR beta sequencing. Genomic DNA was extracted from the blood cell samples with the Qiagen DNeasy Blood Extraction Kit. This record comes from a study of cytomegalovirus exposure and HLA in healthy donors (dated by TCRdb to 2016 to 2017). Regarding the study in general: In an earlier analysis of about 560 of the donors, around 300 Gb of sequence data and 117 million unique TCR beta sequences from about 190 million T cells were reported. The T cell repertoires of under 700 subjects were profiled by immunosequencing and related to cytomegalovirus serostatus. A separate validation cohort of over 95 different subjects was used in addition to the approximately 700-subject first cohort. Approximately 300 gigabases of sequencing data and around 80 million unique TCR sequences made up an early release that covered some 640 HLA-typed donors. To predict cytomegalovirus infection status, the study combined high-throughput TCR immunosequencing, statistical association of individual TCRs with disease status, and machine learning. Typing coverage varied by locus: roughly 620-640 donors for A, B, C, DRB1 and DQB1; around 560 for DQA1; over 600 for DPA1; 450 to 480 for DPB1. The aim of the study was to test whether cataloging public T cell receptors could identify signatures of past pathogen exposure. Rather than drawing on any new phenotypic data, the later analysis identified candidate immune exposures from TCR beta sequences and the way those sequences occurred across donors. To study patterns of TCR occurrence, a later analysis re-analyzed previously published TCR beta repertoires from 550 to 800 donors and added high-resolution HLA genotyping. An earlier analysis of 587 of the donors applied high-throughput TCR beta sequencing to assess whether each TCR beta V gene segment acted as functional or pseudogenic. Every repertoire in the discovery cohort had been generated on one and the same sequencing platform. In a later genetic analysis, genome-wide SNP genotypes for about three fifths of the roughly 670 donors were used, and that subset was treated as a discovery cohort. On average, around 240,000 unique TCR beta nucleotide sequences were sequenced per donor among more than 350 genotyped donors of the cohort, with roughly a sixth of those sequences being non-productive. Of the approximately 400 genotyped donors, approximately 83% fell in the genetic ancestry cluster associated with self-reported Caucasian donors. Donor age, sex, ethnicity and CMV serostatus were compiled together with the repertoire data. Class I and class II HLA loci were covered by the typing at four-digit resolution. About 5 DR-DQ haplotypes were handled as single units for association and clustering, since linkage in the cohort was strong.

To prepare the library, the immunoSEQ multiplex PCR assay was applied. A mixture of 60 forward primers for TCR Vbeta segments and 13 reverse primers for TCR Jbeta segments was used in the multiplex PCR. The CDR3 region of rearranged TCR beta genes was amplified from genomic DNA by a multiplex PCR assay. On the Illumina HiSeq System, the amplified TCR beta libraries were sequenced as 87-base-pair reads. In the original analysis: A later analysis tallied some 79 million unique TCR beta chains across the 660 or so repertoires, and around 12 million of those chains were shared by two or more donors. Raw reads were error-corrected and collapsed into unique sequences with a nearest-neighbor algorithm that merged closely related sequences to remove PCR and sequencing errors. Alignment of CDR3 sequences to IMGT reference sequences was used to assign V, D and J gene segments. Each retained sequence needed at least a six-nucleotide match to both a V gene segment and a J gene segment. A rearrangement was called productive if the CDR3 had no stop codons and remained in frame with V and J, and every other rearrangement was called non-productive. Following IMGT convention, CDR3 was defined as the stretch from the second conserved V-encoded cysteine up to the conserved J-encoded phenylalanine. Sequences without an unambiguous match to a single V gene segment were excluded from the earlier analysis of over 500 of the donors. In an earlier analysis of a few hundred of the donors, V segments were called functional above 56.7% productive rearrangements and were called segregating when the between-donor standard deviation exceeded 5%. A statistical classification framework was built for diagnosing cytomegalovirus status from the catalog of TCR beta chain sequences. A later analysis assigned V and J genes by comparing TCR nucleotide sequences with IMGT/GENE-DB human TR gene sequences. Using the TCRdist pipeline, a later analysis assigned CDR3 sequences along with most-parsimonious VDJ recombination scenarios. A later analysis defined each TCR beta chain by its CDR3 amino acid sequence plus V-gene family, and excluded reads lacking a unique V-gene family. To address suspected cross-contamination and a sequencing artifact, a later analysis removed a few hundred highly shared, low-generation-probability nucleotide sequences. In a later analysis, a clonal expansion index was calculated for each public chain from normalized within-repertoire ranks of inferred template counts. A later analysis computed generation probabilities with a VDJ recombination model fitted to out-of-frame rearrangements, and checked the results against IGoR. Hypergeometric tests were used in a later analysis to score TCR-TCR, TCR-HLA and TCR-CMV co-occurrence, with a repertoire-size bias correction applied to the TCR pairs. To estimate false discovery rates, a later analysis permuted the HLA or CMV assignments 20 times. In a later analysis, co-occurring TCRs were grouped using DBSCAN, and TCRdist sequence similarity was added for clustering within HLA-allele-positive subsets. Repertoires with fewer than 30,000 or more than 120,000 public chains, plus five repertoires with anomalous nucleotide sharing, were excluded from co-occurrence clustering. TCRdb took this table from immuneACCESS and kept in-frame rearrangements with V and J called. Such tables lack part of the clones; where checked against another copy, unresolved V genes explain under half of the gap, and the rest is unexplained. V and J calls and clone size are those listed in that table; D and trimming were worked out from the DNA. Recorded for this sample are more than 70,000 clones; 70% to 80% of them occurred a single time. The ten largest make up under 3.5% of the sample.

Overall study results and their limits: HLA typing was unavailable for some donors at each locus, so association tests used only the typed subset. A later analysis reported that several top co-occurrence clusters appeared linked to parvovirus B19, influenza, CMV and Epstein-Barr virus. Presence/absence analyses assumed roughly uniform sequencing depth across donors, an assumption that may not hold. In vitro tests confirmed that a few of the cytomegalovirus-associated TCR beta chains recognize cytomegalovirus antigens. A further reported finding was that TCR beta sequences accurately predicted the HLA-A and HLA-B alleles for most subjects in the first cohort. Across donors, most TCR sequences were observed very rarely, whereas some public TCRs were present in many individuals. Because the 87-base-pair reads could not distinguish some IMGT-functional V segments, including TRBV6-2 and TRBV6-3, those segments were excluded. A later analysis found that TCR association rates varied across HLA loci, with DRB1 alleles showing the most associated TCRs and HLA-C alleles the fewest. Compared with the roughly 600-donor mean, donors in an Asian-associated ancestry cluster had fewer N-insertions in productive TCRs, according to a later genetic analysis. Linkage disequilibrium might explain the correlated functional status among segregating V segments, but an unknown experimental factor could not be excluded. A cluster of highly shared sequence variants was judged likely to be a technical artifact of the sequencing pipeline. Most CMV-associated TCR beta chains appeared to be HLA-restricted in a later analysis, and the HLA associations seemed to be driven largely by CMV exposure. The study gave a list of about 160 TCR beta chains associated with cytomegalovirus. Broadly in line with IMGT annotations, most TCR beta V segments showed up in productive rearrangements about 87% or about 30% of the time in an earlier analysis of 587 of the donors. In a later genetic analysis, a missense DCLRE1C variant was associated with V-gene and J-gene trimming of TCR beta chains, and the association was replicated in an independent cohort. It was suggested by the authors that the approach could potentially be generalized to other disease states and immunological phenotypes. Strong co-occurrence of HLA alleles, especially DR and DQ, made assigning TCR associations to individual alleles difficult. At a false discovery rate of 0.05, a later analysis linked 15,000 to 20,000 TCR beta sequences to specific HLA alleles. In a later analysis, HLA-associated TCR beta chains were found to be more clonally expanded and to have lower generation probabilities than equally common non-associated chains. Because counts were too low, approximately 15 rarely observed V segments, including chromosome 9 orphons, were excluded from the earlier analysis of around 590 of the donors. This cohort had only TCR beta chains sequenced, and the lack of alpha or paired-chain data limited which features could be detected. The only immune exposure information available for the cohort was CMV serostatus. Cytomegalovirus status was reported to be diagnosed by the classifier with high specificity and sensitivity in both the original and validation cohorts.

Per the germline V gene, MGHRA is the CDR1 and YSYEKL is the CDR2. The V end loses 1 base and the J end loses 6 bases, and a stretch of 21 bases separates them. The CDR3 has 17 amino acids, counting the end cysteine and phenylalanine. Just CDR3 DNA is preserved here, 51 bases in frame from base 1. Material for sequencing was PBMCs. Recombination connected TRBV4-1 to TRBJ1-2, and possibly TRBD1, on 6 matching bases. The TCR originated in a man aged 50 or older in good health and CMV-seropositive. The CDR3 region reads CASSQVNRPGGRDGYTF. In nucleotides, the sequence is TGCGCCAGCAGCCAAGTCAACAGACCGGGGGGCCGGGATGGCTACACCTTC.